The table lists the clone carrying this TCR beta chain with a count of one. The sample belongs to a study of cytomegalovirus exposure and HLA in healthy donors. Study background: Inside one of the first data releases sat around 85 million unique TCRs taken from HLA-typed donors.

Samples came from healthy bone marrow donors. The V and J ends lost 0 bases and 3 bases respectively, with 12 bases between them. CDR1 SQVTM and CDR2 ANQGSEA come from the germline V gene. The CDR3 sequence is 15 residues long. With 60 Vbeta and 13 Jbeta primers, the PCR was carried out. Generated by immunoSEQ multiplex PCR, the TCRdb table keeps only in-frame clones and is missing some. The sample gives more than 90,000 clones, around 74% of which show up once; approximately 6.4% is in the top ten. This clonotype was obtained from a man aged 35-49 years in good health and CMV-seropositive. Source material: PBMCs. The J gene is TRBJ2-1, the V gene TRBV29-1; no clear D gene. Here the CDR3 reads CSVEDNSPHYNEQFF. CDR3 nucleotide sequence: TGCAGCGTTGAAGATAACAGCCCACACTACAATGAGCAGTTCTTC.